A single sample gave rise to the 24 T cell receptor beta chains below, sequenced in a study of shared clonotypes between healthy human individuals (dated by TCRdb to the early 2020s). The library came from the immunoSEQ multiplex PCR assay. Here the immuneACCESS table is served through TCRdb, limited to in-frame sequences with V and J called. Missing clones are a known gap in these copies; in checked studies unresolved V genes cover under half, and the rest lacks a known reason. In this sample the table shows about half a million clones, around 79% of which occur a single time. The top ten clones comprise roughly 13% of the sample. Sequencing input: PBMCs. Source of these receptors: a woman aged 40 to 55 in good health. Some clones in this sample may be carry-over from other donors' samples.

This clone occurred many times. This chain links TRBV29-1 with TRBJ2-7; 9 bases agree with TRBD1. Germline trimming cut 4 bases from V and 3 bases from J; bases unmatched to any gene: 10. The CDR3 spans 15 residues. Germline CDR1 reads SQVTM; CDR2 reads ANQGSEA. CDR3 in amino acids: CSVVGEGTGLYEQYF. Here the CDR3 DNA reads TGCAGCGTTGTGGGGGAAGGGACAGGGCTCTACGAGCAGTACTTC.

The chain uses TRBV29-1 and TRBJ2-5; the match to TRBD1 covers 8 bases. The CDR3 sequence is 15 residues long. Germline trimming cut 5 bases from V and 5 bases from J; bases unmatched to any gene: 13. Germline V gene lookup returns CDR1 SQVTM and CDR2 ANQGSEA. CDR3 region: CSVTPGQGSDETQYF. The CDR3, as DNA: TGCAGCGTTACTCCTGGACAGGGAAGCGACGAGACCCAGTACTTC. Full variable domain (rest looked up from reference TRBV29-1 and TRBJ2-5): SAVISQKPSRDICQRGTSLTIQCQVDSQVTMMFWYRQQPGQSLTLIATANQGSEATYESGFVIDKFPISRPNLTFSTLTVSNMSPEDSSIYLCSVTPGQGSDETQYFGPGTRLLVL.

This rearrangement joins TRBV7-9 to TRBJ1-1, with D perhaps TRBD1 (5 bases). Germline V gene lookup returns CDR1 SEHNR and CDR2 FQNEAQ (reference sequence). Deletions cut 5 bases from V and 7 bases from J, with 11 bases between. The CDR3 consists of 12 residues. The CDR3 coding sequence is TGTGCCAGCAGCCGGGACCTACTTGAAGCTTTCTTT. Its protein product is CASSRDLLEAFF.

The rearrangement links TRBV4-3 to TRBJ1-4, with unresolved D. The CDR3 is made up of 13 amino acids. The germline gives CDR1 LGHNA, CDR2 YSLEER. V was clipped by 0 bases and J by 11 bases, with 10 bases between them. CDR3 sequence: CASSQDRDAKLFF. CDR3 sequence (DNA): TGCGCCAGCAGCCAAGATCGGGATGCGAAACTGTTTTTT.

This clone was detected a few times. This sequence joins TRBV4-2 and TRBJ2-7; possibly TRBD1 or TRBD2 for D (5 bases each). The CDR3 loop spans 15 amino acids. V was cut by 0 bases and J by 1 base, with 10 bases left in between. Looked up from germline, CDR1 is LGHNA and CDR2 is YNFKEQ. The CDR3 DNA sequence: TGTGCCAGCAGCCAAGATGGGACCCCATCCTACGAGCAGTACTTC. Translating it yields CASSQDGTPSYEQYF.

This rearrangement joins TRBV2 to TRBJ2-7; 7 bases line up with TRBD2. The CDR3 length is 12 residues. Germline V gene data show CDR1 as SNHLY and CDR2 as FYNNEI. The CDR3 loop is CGSREGFYEQYF. Here the CDR3 DNA reads TGTGGCTCGAGGGAGGGTTTTTACGAGCAGTACTTC.

The rearrangement links TRBV5-6 to TRBJ1-2; 7 bases agree with TRBD1. CDR1 SGHDT and CDR2 YYEEEE come from the germline V gene. Trimming took 4 bases from V and 3 from J; bases not matched to a gene: 3. The CDR3 is 13 residues long. Written as DNA, the CDR3 is TGTGCCAGCAGCAAGACAGGGTACTATGGCTACACCTTC. Translation gives CASSKTGYYGYTF.

The genes are TRBV28 and TRBJ2-1; no clear D gene. Germline assignment: CDR1 MDHEN and CDR2 SYDVKM. There are 14 residues in the CDR3. Trimming shortened V by 6 bases and J by 3 bases, and 12 bases separated the two germline ends. This chain's CDR3 is CASSLTSRYNEQFF. The DNA for the CDR3 is TGTGCCAGCAGCTTGACAAGTCGCTACAATGAGCAGTTCTTC.

The chain combines TRBV27 with TRBJ2-1; 13 bases map to TRBD2. Unmatched junction bases numbered 8, after V lost 3 bases and J lost 9 bases. CDR3 length equals 16 residues. CDR1 and CDR2 from the germline V gene are MNHEY and SMNVEV (reference sequence). This chain's CDR3 is CASSLWGLAGRTEQFF. CDR3 DNA: TGTGCCAGCAGTTTGTGGGGACTAGCGGGAAGAACTGAGCAGTTCTTC.

The sample holds a few counts of this clone. V and J are TRBV5-1 and TRBJ2-2, with 7 bases identical to TRBD1. V gave up 3 bases and J gave up 0 bases; unmatched junction bases: 5. In germline, CDR1 is SGHRS, CDR2 YFSETQ. The CDR3 consists of 16 residues. As DNA, the CDR3 is TGCGCCAGCAGCTGGGACAGACCCCCGAACACCGGGGAGCTGTTTTTT. The encoded protein is CASSWDRPPNTGELFF.

This clone has a handful of counts. Other DNA sequences of this sample code for an identical CDR3. The CDR3 region is CASSPRSGLAGNEQFF. The CDR3 bases are TGTGCCAGCTCACCACGATCGGGACTAGCAGGTAATGAGCAGTTCTTC. The chain recombines TRBV18 with TRBJ2-1, with 9 bases aligning to TRBD2. Germline trimming cut 1 base from V and 7 bases from J; bases unmatched to any gene: 8. The CDR3 runs 16 residues. CDR1 is KGHSH and CDR2 is LQKENI in the germline V gene.

The rearrangement joins TRBV7-2 to TRBJ2-6, with 9 bases lining up with TRBD2. V shed 3 bases and J 0 bases; nucleotides not matched to a gene: 6. The germline V gene has CDR1 SGHTA and CDR2 FQGNSA. CDR3 length equals 18 residues. The CDR3 is CASSLTRLAASGANVLTF. The CDR3 DNA sequence: TGTGCCAGCAGCTTGACGAGACTAGCGGCCTCTGGGGCCAACGTCCTGACTTTC.

This chain uses TRBV7-2 with TRBJ2-1, with D possibly matching TRBD2 (5 bases). CDR1 is SGHTA, CDR2 FQGNSA, per germline. The CDR3 extends over 15 amino acids. Trimming left V 1 base short and J 0 bases short, with 7 bases between. DNA for the CDR3: TGTGCCAGCAGCTTAGTCGGGAACTCCTACAATGAGCAGTTCTTC. It codes for CASSLVGNSYNEQFF.

The chain couples TRBV28 to TRBJ2-5; tentatively, D is TRBD1 (5 bases). The germline CDR1 and CDR2 sequences are MDHEN and SYDVKM. Trimming removed 2 bases from V and 4 bases from J, with 11 bases in between. The CDR3 has 14 residues. The CDR3 nucleotides read TGTGCCAGCAGTTTAGATGGGGCAAGAGAGACCCAGTACTTC. Its protein product is CASSLDGARETQYF. Filled out from reference TRBV28 and TRBJ2-5, the complete variable domain reads DVKVTQSSRYLVKRTGEKVFLECVQDMDHENMFWYRQDPGLGLRLIYFSYDVKMKEKGDIPEGYSVSREKKERFSLILESASTNQTSMYLCASSLDGARETQYFGPGTRLLVL.

The chain couples TRBV28 to TRBJ1-3; D is uncertain. The CDR3 consists of 15 residues. Germline V gene sequence: CDR1 MDHEN, CDR2 SYDVKM. Trimming stripped 1 base from V and 0 bases from J, with 7 bases between. This chain's CDR3 is CASSLSTVSGNTIYF. The CDR3 region has the DNA TGTGCCAGCAGTTTATCAACCGTCTCTGGAAACACCATATATTTT.

This clone was recorded only once. V gene TRBV5-1 combines with J gene TRBJ2-7; 10 nucleotides line up with TRBD1. V gave up 0 bases and J gave up 5 bases; unmatched junction bases: 11. Germline V CDR1 and CDR2: SGHRS, YFSETQ. The length of the CDR3 is 17 residues. CDR3 residues: CASSLVRTGGQSDEQYF. In DNA form, the CDR3 reads TGCGCCAGCAGCTTGGTTAGGACAGGGGGACAATCAGACGAGCAGTACTTC.

CDR3 protein: CASSLGQRAHGYTF. CDR3 sequence (DNA): TGTGCCAGCAGCTTAGGACAGCGTGCCCATGGCTACACCTTC. This chain uses TRBV7-8 with TRBJ1-2, with D perhaps TRBD1 (5 bases). Per germline, CDR1 SGHVS and CDR2 FQNEAQ. CDR3 length equals 14 residues. V gave up 1 base and J gave up 6 bases, with 12 bases separating them.

This sequence joins TRBV30 and TRBJ1-1, with D maybe TRBD1 (6 bases). Germline V CDR1 and CDR2: GTSNPN, SVGIG (reference sequence). CDR3 length: 11 residues. V was cut by 3 bases and J by 11 bases, with 13 bases left in between. This CDR3 is CAWRMGHTAFF. The CDR3 nucleotides are TGTGCCTGGAGGATGGGACACACGGCTTTCTTT.

This clone was counted at least ten times. The J gene is TRBJ1-2, the V gene TRBV18; 10 bases are shared with TRBD1. The CDR3 covers 14 residues. CDR1 KGHSH and CDR2 LQKENI come from the germline V gene. The V gene end was trimmed by 3 bases and the J gene end by 8 bases; junction bases not matched to a gene: 6. The CDR3 sequence is CASSPRDRGSGYTF. Here the CDR3 DNA reads TGTGCCAGCTCACCCCGGGACAGGGGAAGCGGCTACACCTTC. The whole variable domain, remainder taken from reference TRBV18 and TRBJ1-2, is NAGVMQNPRHLVRRRGQEARLRCSPMKGHSHVYWYRQLPEEGLKFMVYLQKENIIDESGMPKERFSAEFPKEGPSILRIQQVVRGDSAAYFCASSPRDRGSGYTFGSGTRLTVV.

CDR3 in DNA: TGTGCCAGCAGGGTTCAGGGGGCCTACGAGCAGTACTTC. Its protein product is CASRVQGAYEQYF. This chain uses TRBV6-1 with TRBJ2-7, with TRBD1 matching 7 bases. The germline CDR1 and CDR2 sequences are MNHNS and SASEGT. After removal of 6 bases from V and 2 bases from J, the junction contained 4 bases not matched to a gene. This CDR3 is built from 13 residues.

As for this clone: The sample contains more than one DNA sequence encoding this CDR3. CDR3 nucleotide sequence: TGCGCCAGCAGCCTTGACAGGGGCTACAATGAGCAGTTCTTC. This translates into CASSLDRGYNEQFF. The chain uses TRBV5-1 and TRBJ2-1; 8 bases are shared with TRBD1. Looked up from germline, CDR1 is SGHRS and CDR2 is YFSETQ. Trimming removed 4 bases from V and 3 bases from J; junction bases left unmatched: 3. This CDR3 has 14 residues.

The V gene is TRBV18, the J gene TRBJ2-7, with a tentative D call TRBD1 (6 bases). V was cut by 3 bases and J by 2 bases, with 8 bases left in between. CDR1 KGHSH and CDR2 LQKENI come from the germline V gene. The CDR3 contains 13 residues. The CDR3 is CASSPDSTYEQYF. CDR3 DNA sequence: TGTGCCAGCTCACCGGACAGCACCTACGAGCAGTACTTC.

As for this clone: This CDR3 is also generated by other DNA sequences in the sample. The chain carries TRBV9 and TRBJ2-5, with D unclear. The CDR3 totals 14 residues. Trimming pared 0 bases from V and 1 base from J, leaving 7 bases between. Germline CDR1 is SGDLS and CDR2 is YYNGEE. Written as DNA, the CDR3 is TGTGCCAGCAGCGTAGCTCCAGTCCAAGAGACCCAGTACTTC. Its protein is CASSVAPVQETQYF.

This clone was observed once. This sequence joins TRBV9 and TRBJ2-1; 10 bases fit TRBD2. V lost 4 bases, J lost 4 bases, and 5 bases stayed unmatched. This CDR3 has 15 residues. From germline, CDR1 is SGDLS and CDR2 YYNGEE. CDR3 residues: CASSTWTSGYNEQFF. CDR3 coding DNA: TGTGCCAGCAGCACCTGGACTAGCGGATACAATGAGCAGTTCTTC.